These 21 T cell receptor beta chains came from one sample sequenced in a study of T-cell memory formation after mild COVID-19 (dated by TCRdb to the early 2020s). Libraries came from 5' RACE. The listed sequencing device is Illumina NovaSeq 6000. Starting from the raw public reads, TCRdb applied fastp trimming at Q25, assembled clones with MiXCR and retained in-frame beta chains. All rows with the same CDR3 protein become a single entry with the most common DNA and genes. Present in this sample are approximately 350,000 distinct CDR3 sequences, over 10% of which were seen just once. Of the sample, about a fifth falls within the top ten clones. The sample comprised PBMCs or a T cell subset sorted from them (not recorded which). The receptors come from a young man who had mild COVID-19 (a few samples of this study predate the infection). The sample titles of this study are shuffled in the database, so cell type and time point are left out; the donor was told from shared clones.

J is TRBJ2-3 and V is TRBV6-5; 10 bases align to TRBD2. Germline V gene data show CDR1 as MNHEY and CDR2 as SVGAGI. V trimming: 5 bases; J trimming: 3 bases; junction bases outside the gene matches: 5. The CDR3 extends over 15 amino acids. The CDR3 nucleotides read TGTGCCAGCAGTATAGCGGGGGGCTTAACAGATACGCAGTATTTT. This gives the protein CASSIAGGLTDTQYF.

The chain uses TRBV27 and TRBJ1-2, with TRBD1 matching 11 bases. V lost 1 base to trimming and J lost 4 bases; unmatched junction nucleotides: 2. This CDR3 region has 15 residues. CDR1 and CDR2 from the germline V gene are MNHEY and SMNVEV (reference sequence). The CDR3: CASSLFGTGGYGYTF. The CDR3 DNA reads as TGTGCCAGCAGTTTATTTGGGACAGGGGGCTATGGCTACACCTTC.

The chain carries TRBV6-1 and TRBJ2-7; TRBD2 matches 8 bases. The CDR3 contains 15 residues. The ends lost 4 bases at V and 2 bases at J; junction bases unmatched: 7. CDR1 and CDR2 (germline): MNHNS, SASEGT. The CDR3 nucleotides read TGTGCCAGCAGTGCGTCCGGCGGGGGGCCCTACGAGCAGTACGTC. Its translation: CASSASGGGPYEQYV.

This clonotype was counted many times. The chain carries TRBV7-3 and TRBJ2-1; 7 bases match TRBD1. The length of the CDR3 is 15 residues. The germline V gene has CDR1 SGHTA and CDR2 FQGTGA. Unmatched junction bases numbered 8, after V lost 5 bases and J lost 4 bases. The CDR3 coding sequence is TGTGCCAGCAGCCGGGACAGTAGCAGTTACAATGAGCAGTTCTTC. Amino acids: CASSRDSSSYNEQFF.

Only a few counts were recorded for this clonotype. The chain carries TRBV5-6 and TRBJ2-5; TRBD1 might be the D (5 bases). Germline-derived CDR1 and CDR2 are SGHDT and YYEEEE. Trimming took off 1 base at V and 3 bases at J, with 7 bases between the two ends. This CDR3 contains 13 residues. Written as DNA, the CDR3 is TGTGCCAGCAGCTTGCCAGGGAAAGAGACCCAGTACTTC. Translation: CASSLPGKETQYF.

This clonotype was recorded at least ten times. This chain connects TRBV24-1 to TRBJ2-1; TRBD1 matches 9 bases. V was clipped by 9 bases and J by 4 bases; unmatched bases: 6. This CDR3 is 14 amino acids long. Germline assignment: CDR1 KGHDR and CDR2 SFDVKD. The CDR3 coding sequence is TGTGCCACCGGAAGGACAGGGGCGTACAATGAGCAGTTCTTC. As protein: CATGRTGAYNEQFF.

The chain carries TRBV29-1 and TRBJ2-7; 10 bases map to TRBD1. The V segment lost 3 bases and the J segment 5 bases; nucleotides outside the gene matches: 7. Per germline, CDR1 SQVTM and CDR2 ANQGSEA. The CDR3 totals 14 residues. The DNA for the CDR3 is TGCAGCGTTGACCCGGGACAGGGGACCCACGAGCAGTACTTC. Translating it yields CSVDPGQGTHEQYF.

The J gene is TRBJ2-3, the V gene TRBV19; unclear D gene. The CDR3 spans 13 residues. V was cut by 9 bases and J by 1 base, with 11 bases left in between. Looked up from germline, CDR1 is LNHDA and CDR2 is SQIVND (reference sequence). Written as DNA, the CDR3 is TGTGCCAGCGTCCCTATTGGCACAGATACGCAGTATTTT. Amino acids: CASVPIGTDTQYF. The whole variable domain, filled in from reference TRBV19 and TRBJ2-3, reads DGGITQSPKYLFRKEGQNVTLSCEQNLNHDAMYWYRQDPGQGLRLIYYSQIVNDFQKGDIAEGYSVSREKKESFPLTVTSAQKNPTAFYLCASVPIGTDTQYFGPGTRLTVL.

The chain links TRBV20-1 to TRBJ1-5; a weak D match, TRBD1 (5 bases). Germline values: CDR1 DFQATT, CDR2 SNEGSKA (reference sequence). This CDR3 is 14 amino acids long. V was pared by 0 bases and J by 2 bases, with 8 bases between. This CDR3 is CSARDLTGNQPQHF. CDR3 DNA: TGCAGTGCTAGAGATCTGACAGGCAATCAGCCCCAGCATTTT.

This clonotype was recorded many times. The chain links TRBV5-1 to TRBJ1-2; possible D gene TRBD1, 5 bases. Trimming left V 4 bases short and J 8 bases short, with 21 bases between. CDR1 is SGHRS, CDR2 YFSETQ, per germline. The CDR3 covers 15 residues. CDR3 region: CASSPLTAPIQGYTF. CDR3 DNA sequence: TGCGCCAGCAGCCCGCTGACAGCCCCTATACAGGGCTACACCTTC. Full variable domain (remainder filled in from reference TRBV5-1 and TRBJ1-2): KAGVTQTPRYLIKTRGQQVTLSCSPISGHRSVSWYQQTPGQGLQFLFEYFSETQRNKGNFPGRFSGRQFSNSRSEMNVSTLELGDSALYLCASSPLTAPIQGYTFGSGTRLTVV.

The chain couples TRBV7-2 to TRBJ1-1, with D maybe TRBD1 (5 bases). The germline V and J ends were trimmed by 2 bases and 10 bases, with 14 bases remaining between them. The CDR3 has 13 residues. The germline CDR1 and CDR2 sequences are SGHTA and FQGNSA. The CDR3 loop reads CASSLRGPGGAFF. DNA for the CDR3: TGTGCCAGCAGCTTACGGGGCCCCGGTGGAGCTTTCTTT.

A few counts support this clonotype. The chain couples TRBV7-2 to TRBJ1-4, with D perhaps TRBD1 (5 bases). Germline loops: CDR1 SGHTA, CDR2 FQGNSA. V lost 2 bases and J 10 bases, leaving 14 bases between the germline ends. This CDR3 spans 14 amino acids. CDR3 residues: CASSLNSVGGKLFF. CDR3 sequence (DNA): TGTGCCAGCAGCTTAAACAGTGTGGGGGGAAAACTGTTTTTT.

The genes are TRBV12-3 or TRBV12-4 and TRBJ2-7; 9 bases map to TRBD1. The V and J ends lost 3 bases and 6 bases, in that order; junction bases with no gene match: 3. The CDR3 contains 13 residues. CDR3: CASSLGQGPEQYV. In DNA, the CDR3 is TGTGCCAGCAGTTTGGGACAGGGACCCGAGCAGTACGTC.

This clonotype was detected a few times. V usage is TRBV9 and J usage is TRBJ1-2; D ambiguous. From germline, CDR1 is SGDLS and CDR2 YYNGEE. Trimming removed 3 bases from V and 3 bases from J, with 6 bases in between. This CDR3 contains 12 residues. In nucleotides, the CDR3 is TGTGCCAGCAGCGCGACGGACTATGGCTACACCTTC. The encoded protein is CASSATDYGYTF.

Only a few counts were recorded for this clonotype. The V gene is TRBV6-2 or TRBV6-3, the J gene TRBJ2-7, with D uncertain. The CDR3 runs 13 residues. Germline CDR1 and CDR2: MNHEY and SVGEGT. V was shortened by 2 bases and J by 5 bases, with 10 bases between the two germline ends. The CDR3 bases are TGTGCCAGCAGTTACGCTCAGGAGAACGAGCAGTACGTC. It translates to CASSYAQENEQYV.

This clonotype occurred a few times. The CDR3 nucleotides read TGTGCCACCAGCAGTCCCACGGGACTAGCGGAGCTCACAGATACGCAGTATTTT. Protein product: CATSSPTGLAELTDTQYF. The V gene is TRBV15, the J gene TRBJ2-3, with 11 bases that match TRBD2. From germline, CDR1 is LNHNV and CDR2 YYDKDF (reference sequence). The CDR3 loop spans 18 amino acids. V shed 3 bases, J shed 2 bases, and the junction held 10 bases outside the gene matches.

This clonotype turned up a few times. The chain uses TRBV10-1 and TRBJ2-5; tentative D call: TRBD2 (6 bases). This CDR3 is built from 16 residues. Germline-derived CDR1 and CDR2 are WNHNN and SYGVQD (reference sequence). The ends were cut back, 0 bases at V and 2 bases at J, with 13 bases in the middle. This CDR3 reads CASSESPGDLQETQYF. The CDR3 nucleotides are TGCGCCAGCAGTGAGTCCCCGGGGGACTTACAAGAGACCCAGTACTTC.

This clonotype has a handful of counts. The chain joins TRBV5-1 to TRBJ1-1; D call uncertain. CDR1 and CDR2 from the germline V gene are SGHRS and YFSETQ. Trimming took off 0 bases at V and 0 bases at J, with 9 bases between the two ends. This CDR3 has 15 residues. The CDR3 region has the DNA TGCGCCAGCAGCTTGGGGTTCAACCTGAACACTGAAGCTTTCTTT. This codes for CASSLGFNLNTEAFF.

The table lists this clonotype with a few counts. V gene TRBV7-2 combines with J gene TRBJ2-5; a weak D match, TRBD1 (6 bases). Trimming took 0 bases from V and 4 from J, leaving 12 bases between them. The length of the CDR3 is 15 residues. Germline V CDR1 and CDR2: SGHTA, FQGNSA. The CDR3 nucleotides read TGTGCCAGCAGCTTAGCCAGGGGCGTAGCAGAGACCCAGTACTTC. Its translation is CASSLARGVAETQYF.

This chain links TRBV7-2 with TRBJ1-2; D possibly corresponds to TRBD1 (6 bases). The CDR3 extends over 14 amino acids. The germline V gene encodes CDR1 SGHTA and CDR2 FQGNSA. Trimming left V 3 bases short and J 5 bases short, with 13 bases between. This CDR3 is CASSFDRTGYGYTF. The CDR3 DNA is TGTGCCAGCAGCTTCGACAGGACTGGTTATGGCTACACCTTC. Full variable domain (outside the CDR3, taken from reference TRBV7-2 and TRBJ1-2): GAGVSQSPSNKVTEKGKDVELRCDPISGHTALYWYRQSLGQGLEFLIYFQGNSAPDKSGLPSDRFSAERTGGSVSTLTIQRTQQEDSAVYLCASSFDRTGYGYTFGSGTRLTVV.

The table lists this clonotype with a few counts. The chain joins TRBV6-5 to TRBJ2-7; 10 positions agree with TRBD2. The CDR3 runs to 15 residues. The germline V gene encodes CDR1 MNHEY and CDR2 SVGAGI. V was clipped by 10 bases and J by 0 bases; unmatched bases: 9. CDR3 DNA: TGTGCCACCCATAGCGGGGGGCTTAGCTCCTACGAGCAGTACGTC. Protein sequence: CATHSGGLSSYEQYV.